The clone carrying this T cell receptor (beta chain) was counted only a few times. Patients from Seattle were sampled longitudinally, starting during active infection. The data originate from a study of blood T cell repertoires in COVID-19. Whole-study context: Specimens from acute and convalescent COVID-19 originated in the United States, Italy and Spain.

The CDR3 sequence is 15 residues long. Trimming left V 4 bases short and J 6 bases short, with 19 bases between. CDR1 and CDR2 from the germline V gene are SGHRS and YFSETQ. Produced via immunoSEQ multiplex PCR; TCRdb's table is partial and in-frame only. The sample has roughly 250,000 clones; roughly 84% are singletons. The chain carries TRBV5-1 and TRBJ1-2, with a tentative D call TRBD1 (5 bases). Sequencing was performed on peripheral blood. The receptor's source is a person aged 65-85 years with COVID-19, enrolled during active disease. In DNA form, the CDR3 reads TGCGCCAGCAGCCGGGAGGGACCGAAGGACGATGGCTACACCTTC. Its translation: CASSREGPKDDGYTF.